This T cell receptor (beta chain) emerged from a study of CD4+ T cells in melanoma. Points from the study as a whole: A reported correlation linked neoantigen-specific CD4+ T cells to CD8+, macrophage and B cell function.

Measured with immunoSEQ multiplex PCR; TCRdb has only the in-frame clones, and not every one. Of 13,000 to 15,000 clones in the sample, roughly three fifths were seen once. This CDR3 is built from 12 residues. The germline gives CDR1 SNHLY, CDR2 FYNNEI. V lost 3 bases and J lost 4, with 4 bases in between. This clone was seen a single time. What it binds is unknown. The origin of this receptor is a human donor with melanoma. V usage is TRBV2 and J usage is TRBJ1-3; D unresolved. The sequencing sample was made of cells from a culture (not recorded whether cultured in vitro). The CDR3 is CASSDRGNTIYF. CDR3 DNA sequence: TGTGCCAGCAGTGACCGGGGAAACACCATATATTTT. Looking up the rest from reference TRBV2 and TRBJ1-3 gives the full variable domain: EPEVTQTPSHQVTQMGQEVILRCVPISNHLYFYWYRQILGQKVEFLVSFYNNEISEKSEIFDDQFSVERPDGSNFTLKIRSTKLEDSAMYFCASSDRGNTIYFGEGSWLTVV.